The entry below gives a single T cell receptor beta chain sequence along with its context. The data belong to a study of CD8+ T cells in alopecia areata. RNA extraction was followed by reverse transcription into cDNA, which acted as the sequencing template. Method: immunoSEQ multiplex PCR; TCRdb's copy keeps in-frame clones and lacks some. The sample holds 37,000 or so clones; approximately 54% are singletons and the top ten take more than 1.5%. The CDR3 spans 17 residues. Trimming took 2 bases from V and 0 from J, leaving 15 bases between them. Germline V lookup: CDR1 SGHRS, CDR2 YFSETQ. Researchers sorted CD4+ cells into CD25+CD127- cells for several patients.

The clonotype comes from a human donor with alopecia areata. Material: CD4+ Tregs sorted from blood. The chain uses TRBV5-1 and TRBJ2-1, with no clear D. The CDR3 DNA follows: TGCGCCAGCAGCTTCCTGGCATTCTTGAGCTCCTACAATGAGCAGTTCTTC. Translating gives CASSFLAFLSSYNEQFF.